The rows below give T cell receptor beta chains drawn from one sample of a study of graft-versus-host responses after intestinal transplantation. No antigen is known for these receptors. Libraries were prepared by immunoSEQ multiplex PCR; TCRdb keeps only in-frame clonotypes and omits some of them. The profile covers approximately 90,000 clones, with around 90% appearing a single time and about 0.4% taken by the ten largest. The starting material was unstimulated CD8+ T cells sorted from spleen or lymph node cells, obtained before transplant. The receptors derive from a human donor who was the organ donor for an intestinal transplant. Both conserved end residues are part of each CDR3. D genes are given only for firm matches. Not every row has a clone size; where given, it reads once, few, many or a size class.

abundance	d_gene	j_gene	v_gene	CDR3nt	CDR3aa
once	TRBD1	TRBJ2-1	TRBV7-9	TGTGCCAGCAGCTTAGAGGGGGCGCGGTTTGAGCAGTTCTTC	CASSLEGARFEQFF
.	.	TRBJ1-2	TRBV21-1	TGTGCCAGCCGACGCGGAACAGGGGACTATGGCTACACCTTC	CASRRGTGDYGYTF
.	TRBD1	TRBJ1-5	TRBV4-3	TGCGCCAGCAGCCAAGGAGGGGGCAGCAATCAGCCCCAGCATTTT	CASSQGGGSNQPQHF
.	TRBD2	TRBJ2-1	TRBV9	TGTGCCAGCAGCGTAGTCACGGGGGGGCGGAATGAGCAGTTCTTC	CASSVVTGGRNEQFF
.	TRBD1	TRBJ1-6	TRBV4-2	TGTGCCAGCAGCCGCCCCGGGACAGCGATTTCACCCCTCCACTTT	CASSRPGTAISPLHF
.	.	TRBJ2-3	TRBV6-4	TGTGCCAGCAGTCCACAGACAGCCCTGACCTTCACAGATACGCAGTATTTT	CASSPQTALTFTDTQYF
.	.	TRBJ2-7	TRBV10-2	TGCGCCAGCGAGTTCTCGCCGGGTTACGAGCAGTACTTC	CASEFSPGYEQYF
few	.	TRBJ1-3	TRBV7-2	TGTGCCAGCAGCTTGGGCTCTTCTGGAAACACCATATATTTT	CASSLGSSGNTIYF
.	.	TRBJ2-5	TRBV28	TGTGCCAGCAGTTTTAGCGGAGGGAAGACCCAGTACTTC	CASSFSGGKTQYF
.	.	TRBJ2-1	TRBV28	TGTGCCAGCAGTTTGGTTTTGGGGAGCTCCTACAATGAGCAGTTCTTC	CASSLVLGSSYNEQFF
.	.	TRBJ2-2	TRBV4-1	TGCGCCAGCAGCCATATGGCGGTGCCGAACACCGGGGAGCTGTTTTTT	CASSHMAVPNTGELFF
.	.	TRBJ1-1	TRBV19	TGTGCCAGTAGTATGTCAGCAGGGGCGTCGACTGAAGCTTTCTTT	CASSMSAGASTEAFF
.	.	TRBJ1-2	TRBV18	TGTGCCAGCTCACCACTGGGGCTCTATGGCTACACCTTC	CASSPLGLYGYTF
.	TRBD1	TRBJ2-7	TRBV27	TGTGCCAGCAGCCCTGGGACAGGGATATCCGAGCAGTACTTC	CASSPGTGISEQYF
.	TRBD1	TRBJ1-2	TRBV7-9	TGTGCCAGCAGCGCCCAGCCGGACAGGGAAGCCTATGGCTACACCTTC	CASSAQPDREAYGYTF
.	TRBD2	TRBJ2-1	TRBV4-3	TGCGCCAGCAGCCAAGATAGCGGGGGGACCTTCGGTGAGCAGTTCTTC	CASSQDSGGTFGEQFF
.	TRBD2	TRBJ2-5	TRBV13	TGTGCCAGCAGGAACAGCGGGGGAGTGGACGAGACCCAGTACTTC	CASRNSGGVDETQYF
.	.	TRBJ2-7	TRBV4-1	TGCGCCAGCAGCTTCAGCGCGGGTCGGGTGGACGAGCAGTACTTC	CASSFSAGRVDEQYF
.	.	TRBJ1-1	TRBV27	TGTGCCAGCAGTTTATCGGCCAGGGTCACTGAAGCTTTCTTT	CASSLSARVTEAFF
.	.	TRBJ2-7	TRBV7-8	TGTGCCAGCTCAGGGTTATACGAGCAGTACTTC	CASSGLYEQYF
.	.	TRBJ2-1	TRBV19	TGTGCCAGTAGTATGTGGGGGCCGAATGAGCAGTTCTTC	CASSMWGPNEQFF
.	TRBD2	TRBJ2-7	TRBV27	TGTGCCAGCGGACTAGCGGGGCCCTACGAGCAGTACTTC	CASGLAGPYEQYF
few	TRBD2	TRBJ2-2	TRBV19	TGTGCCAGTAGTGGGACTAGCGGGGGGGAGCTGTTTTTT	CASSGTSGGELFF
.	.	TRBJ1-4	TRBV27	TGTGCCAGCAGTCCGATCGGTGAAAAACTGTTTTTT	CASSPIGEKLFF
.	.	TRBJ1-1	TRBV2	TGTGCCAGCAGTGAATGGGCCACTGAAGCTTTCTTT	CASSEWATEAFF
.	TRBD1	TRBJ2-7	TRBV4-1	TGCGCCAGCAGCCAAAACAGGGGGTCCTACGAGCAGTACTTC	CASSQNRGSYEQYF
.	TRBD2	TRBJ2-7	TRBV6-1	TGTGCCAGCAGTGAAAGACCAGCGGGGGCCCCATTCCCCTACGAGCAGTACTTC	CASSERPAGAPFPYEQYF
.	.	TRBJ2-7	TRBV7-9	TGTGCCAGCTCCAGGGGTACCTACGAGCAGTACTTC	CASSRGTYEQYF
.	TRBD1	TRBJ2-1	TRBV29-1	TGCAGCGTTGAAGTAAGGGGCAGGGGGCCCTTCTACAATGAGCAGTTCTTC	CSVEVRGRGPFYNEQFF
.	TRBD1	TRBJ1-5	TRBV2	TGTGCCAGCAGTGGGCCGGGACAGGGGGGATATAGCAATCAGCCCCAGCATTTT	CASSGPGQGGYSNQPQHF
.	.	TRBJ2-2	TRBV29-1	TGCAGCGCGATAGGGGGAAACACCGGGGAGCTGTTTTTT	CSAIGGNTGELFF
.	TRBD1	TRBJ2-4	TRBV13	TGTGCCAGCAGCTACCAGACAGGGGGCGCCAAAAACATTCAGTACTTC	CASSYQTGGAKNIQYF
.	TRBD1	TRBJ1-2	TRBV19	TGTGCCAGTCGCAGGGGGGATCGGCATGGCTACACCTTC	CASRRGDRHGYTF
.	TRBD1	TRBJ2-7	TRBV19	TGTGCCAGTAGCTGGGGGACAGGGATAAACGAGCAGTACTTC	CASSWGTGINEQYF
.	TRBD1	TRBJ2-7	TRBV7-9	TGTGCCAGCAGCTACCAGACCGGGACAGGGGTCGAGCAGTACTTC	CASSYQTGTGVEQYF
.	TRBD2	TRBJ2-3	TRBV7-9	TGTGCCAGCAGCTTAGCGTCTAGCGGGGACCCAGATACGCAGTATTTT	CASSLASSGDPDTQYF
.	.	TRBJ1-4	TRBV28	TGTGCCAGCAGGCCTAACAGGAATCTCGAAAAACTGTTTTTT	CASRPNRNLEKLFF
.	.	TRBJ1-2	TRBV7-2	TGTGCCAGCAGCTTAGGTCTGGGCCCGAACTATGGCTACACCTTC	CASSLGLGPNYGYTF
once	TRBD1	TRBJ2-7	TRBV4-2	TGTGCCAGCAGCCAAGATGTGTTGCTCGGACAGGGAAGCTACGAGCAGTACTTC	CASSQDVLLGQGSYEQYF
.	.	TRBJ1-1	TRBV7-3	TGTGCCAGCAGCTTAACCGGGAACACTGAAGCTTTCTTT	CASSLTGNTEAFF
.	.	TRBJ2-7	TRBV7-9	TGTGCCAGCAGCTTAGGGGCGGAGGGGCCTTCCTACGAGCAGTACTTC	CASSLGAEGPSYEQYF
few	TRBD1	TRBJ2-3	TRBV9	TGTGCCAGCAGCCCCCGGACAGGGAGGACAGATACGCAGTATTTT	CASSPRTGRTDTQYF
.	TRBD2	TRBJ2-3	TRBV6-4	TGTGCCAGCAGTAGGACTAGTACAAGCACAGATACGCAGTATTTT	CASSRTSTSTDTQYF
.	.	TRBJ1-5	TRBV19	TGTGCCAGTAGTATGGGGGGTGGACAGCCCCAGCATTTT	CASSMGGGQPQHF
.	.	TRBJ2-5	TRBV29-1	TGCAGCGGTAAAGGAGGGACCCAAGAGACCCAGTACTTC	CSGKGGTQETQYF
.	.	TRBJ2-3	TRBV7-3	TGTGCCAGCAGATTAGCCGGGAGCAATACGCAGTATTTT	CASRLAGSNTQYF
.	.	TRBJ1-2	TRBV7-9	TGTGCCAGCAGCAATCATGTGGAGAAGGGCTACACCTTC	CASSNHVEKGYTF
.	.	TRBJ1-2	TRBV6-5	TGTGCCAGCAGTGAAGGAGTCGTAGGCTACACCTTC	CASSEGVVGYTF
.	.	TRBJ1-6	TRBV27	TGTGCCAGCAGTTTGAACAGGGCTTCACCCCTCCACTTT	CASSLNRASPLHF
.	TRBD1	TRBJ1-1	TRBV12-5	TGTGCTAGTGGTTTGGCGGTAGGAGGGACAGGACTAAAGAACACTGAAGCTTTCTTT	CASGLAVGGTGLKNTEAFF
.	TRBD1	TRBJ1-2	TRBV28	TGTGCCAGCAGTGACCCGGGACAGGGGATGGAGAATGGCTACACCTTC	CASSDPGQGMENGYTF
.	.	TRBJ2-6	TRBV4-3	TGCGCCAGCAGCCCACTCACCACTGGGGCCAACGTCCTGACTTTC	CASSPLTTGANVLTF
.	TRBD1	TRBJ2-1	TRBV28	TGTGCCAGCAGCACGACAGGGGGAGGGAATGAGCAGTTCTTC	CASSTTGGGNEQFF
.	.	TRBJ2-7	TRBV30	TGTGCCTGGAGTGTTGGTGAGCCCTACGAGCAGTACTTC	CAWSVGEPYEQYF
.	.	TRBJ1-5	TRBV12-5	TGTGCTAGTGGGCGACAGGGCAATCAGCCCCAGCATTTT	CASGRQGNQPQHF
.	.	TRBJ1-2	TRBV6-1	TGTGCCAGCAGTGAAGGAGGAGGCGATGGCTACACCTTC	CASSEGGGDGYTF
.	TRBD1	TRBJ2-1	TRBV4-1	TGCGCCAGCAGCCAAAGGACAGGCGGTTGGGAGCAGTTCTTC	CASSQRTGGWEQFF
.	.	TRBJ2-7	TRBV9	TGTGCCAGCAGCGTAGAGGACAATCGCTACGAGCAGTACTTC	CASSVEDNRYEQYF
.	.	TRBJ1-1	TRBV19	TGTGCCAGTAGTACCCTAAGACAGGCAGATAACACTGAAGCTTTCTTT	CASSTLRQADNTEAFF
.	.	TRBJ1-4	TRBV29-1	TGCAGCGTTTCTTCGGGGGTCACTAATGAAAAACTGTTTTTT	CSVSSGVTNEKLFF